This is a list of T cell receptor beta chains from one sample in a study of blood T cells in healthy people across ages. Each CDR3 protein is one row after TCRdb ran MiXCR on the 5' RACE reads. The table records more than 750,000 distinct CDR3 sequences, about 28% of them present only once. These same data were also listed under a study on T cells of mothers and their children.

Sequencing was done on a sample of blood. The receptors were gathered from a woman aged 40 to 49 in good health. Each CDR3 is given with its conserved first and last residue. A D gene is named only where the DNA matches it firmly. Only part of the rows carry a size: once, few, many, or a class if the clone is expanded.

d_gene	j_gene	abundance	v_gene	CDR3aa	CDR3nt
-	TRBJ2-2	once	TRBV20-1	CSALVRVPGERFF	TGCAGTGCGTTAGTGAGAGTCCCCGGGGAGCGGTTTTTT
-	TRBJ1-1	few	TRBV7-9	CASSLETGEAFF	TGTGCCAGCAGCTTAGAGACAGGAGAAGCTTTCTTT
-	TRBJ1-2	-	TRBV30	CAWSRQALGYTF	TGTGCCTGGAGCAGACAGGCCCTCGGCTACACCTTC
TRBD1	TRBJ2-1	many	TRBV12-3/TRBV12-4	CASSSRTGAYNEQFF	TGTGCCAGCAGTTCCCGGACAGGGGCCTACAATGAGCAGTTCTTC
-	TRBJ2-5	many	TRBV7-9	CASEGETQYF	TGTGCCAGCGAGGGAGAGACCCAGTACTTC
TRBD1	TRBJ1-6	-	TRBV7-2	CASSLEQGHNSPLHF	TGTGCCAGCAGCTTAGAACAGGGGCATAATTCACCCCTCCACTTT
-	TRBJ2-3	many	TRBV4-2	CASSQETDTQYF	TGTGCCAGCAGCCAAGAAACAGATACGCAGTATTTT
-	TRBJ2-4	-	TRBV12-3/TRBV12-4	CASRPRTEAKNIQYF	TGTGCCAGCAGACCTAGGACAGAAGCCAAAAACATTCAGTACTTC
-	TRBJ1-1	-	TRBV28	CASRLTVSPNTEAFF	TGTGCCAGCAGACTAACGGTATCACCTAACACTGAAGCTTTCTTT
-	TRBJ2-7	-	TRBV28	CASFHRSGPYEQYF	TGTGCCAGCTTCCACAGGTCCGGCCCCTACGAGCAGTACTTC
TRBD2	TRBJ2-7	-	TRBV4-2	CASSQEAGTSGGYEQYF	TGTGCCAGCAGCCAAGAGGCCGGGACTAGCGGAGGCTACGAGCAGTACTTC
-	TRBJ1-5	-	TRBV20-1	CSARDHLYSNQPQHF	TGCAGTGCTAGAGACCACCTCTATAGCAATCAGCCCCAGCATTTT
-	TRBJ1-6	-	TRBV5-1	CASSLGALGSSPLHF	TGCGCCAGCAGCTTGGGGGCCCTTGGGAGCTCACCCCTCCACTTT
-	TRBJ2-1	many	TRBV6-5	CASSTRDKGNNEQFF	TGTGCCAGCAGTACCCGGGACAAAGGAAACAATGAGCAGTTCTTC
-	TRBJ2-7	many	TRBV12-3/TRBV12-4	CASSLAWDEQYF	TGTGCCAGCAGTTTAGCATGGGACGAGCAGTACTTC
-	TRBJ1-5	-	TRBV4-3	CASSQNLDQPQHF	TGCGCCAGCAGCCAAAACCTCGATCAGCCCCAGCATTTT
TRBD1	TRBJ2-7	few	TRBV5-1	CASSPGTGASYGQYF	TGCGCCAGCAGCCCCGGGACAGGGGCCTCCTACGGGCAGTACTTC
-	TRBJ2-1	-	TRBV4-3	CASSQEPELSYNEQFF	TGCGCCAGCAGCCAAGAACCCGAGCTATCCTACAATGAGCAGTTCTTC
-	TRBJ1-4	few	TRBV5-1	CASSLHGEKLFF	TGCGCCAGCAGCTTGCATGGGGAAAAACTGTTTTTT
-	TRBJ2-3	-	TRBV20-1	CRLGGGTDTQYF	TGCAGATTAGGAGGAGGCACAGATACGCAGTATTTT
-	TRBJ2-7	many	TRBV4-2	CASSQDIISYEQYF	TGTGCCAGCAGCCAAGATATTATATCCTACGAGCAGTACTTC
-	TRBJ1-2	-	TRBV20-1	CSARDVHPYGYTF	TGCAGTGCTAGAGACGTACACCCGTATGGCTACACCTTC
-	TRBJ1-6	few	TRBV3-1	CASSHTPLNSPLHF	TGTGCCAGCAGCCATACGCCACTCAATTCACCCCTCCACTTT
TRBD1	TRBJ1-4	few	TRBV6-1	CAIGSQGFYEKLFF	TGTGCCATCGGGTCACAGGGGTTTTATGAAAAACTGTTTTTT
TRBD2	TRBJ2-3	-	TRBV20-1	CSTSNPLAGGTDTQYF	TGCAGTACCTCAAACCCACTAGCGGGGGGAACAGATACGCAGTATTTT
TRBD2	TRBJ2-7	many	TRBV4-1	CASSHLVAGLALGEQYF	TGCGCCAGCAGCCACCTCGTAGCGGGTCTAGCCCTGGGGGAGCAGTACTTC
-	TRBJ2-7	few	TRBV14	CASSQETGRTPRAKQYF	TGTGCCAGCAGCCAAGAAACTGGACGGACCCCTAGAGCGAAGCAGTACTTC
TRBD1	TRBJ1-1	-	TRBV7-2	CASTPQGAVNTEAFF	TGTGCCAGCACCCCGCAGGGGGCGGTGAACACTGAAGCTTTCTTT
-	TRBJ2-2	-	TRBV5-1	CASSRGQRDTGELFF	TGCGCCAGCAGCCGAGGACAGAGAGACACCGGGGAGCTGTTTTTT
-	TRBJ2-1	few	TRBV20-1	CSSLLEARSDNEQFF	TGCAGTTCCCTTCTAGAGGCTAGGTCAGACAATGAGCAGTTCTTC
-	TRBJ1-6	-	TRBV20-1	CSAQAGQRNSPLHF	TGCAGTGCCCAAGCCGGGCAGCGCAATTCACCCCTCCACTTT
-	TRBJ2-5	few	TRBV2	CASSEIRAGEYF	TGTGCCAGCAGTGAAATCAGGGCCGGGGAGTACTTC
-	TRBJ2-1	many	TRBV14	CASSQDPGLYNEQFF	TGTGCCAGCAGCCAAGACCCGGGGTTGTACAATGAGCAGTTCTTC
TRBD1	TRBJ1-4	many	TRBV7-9	CASSLRQGEINEKLFF	TGTGCCAGCAGCTTACGACAGGGGGAGATTAATGAAAAACTGTTTTTT
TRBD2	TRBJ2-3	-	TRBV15	CATSNGGTSGGQGTQYF	TGTGCCACCAGCAACGGCGGGACTAGCGGGGGCCAGGGTACGCAGTATTTT
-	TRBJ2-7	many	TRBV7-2	CASSLGSRYEQYF	TGTGCCAGCAGCTTAGGCTCTCGGTACGAGCAGTACTTC
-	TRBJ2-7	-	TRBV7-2	CASSLARGSWFEQYF	TGTGCCAGCAGCTTAGCGAGGGGGTCGTGGTTCGAGCAGTACTTC
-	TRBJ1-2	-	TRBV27	CASSFSGSTGYTF	TGTGCCAGCAGTTTTTCCGGGTCTACTGGCTACACCTTC
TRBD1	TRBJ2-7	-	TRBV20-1	CSAVPGTGTYEQYF	TGCAGTGCTGTACCCGGGACAGGTACTTACGAGCAGTACTTC
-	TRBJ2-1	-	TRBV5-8	CASNLISRTAEQFF	TGTGCCAGCAACTTGATATCCAGGACGGCCGAGCAGTTCTTC
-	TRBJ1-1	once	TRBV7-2	CASSLALGRMNTEAFF	TGTGCCAGCAGCTTAGCGCTCGGTCGGATGAACACTGAAGCTTTCTTT
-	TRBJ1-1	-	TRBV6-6	CASRYETGSTEAFF	TGTGCCAGCAGATACGAAACAGGGAGCACTGAAGCTTTCTTT
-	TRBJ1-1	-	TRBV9	CASSVVMNTEAFF	TGTGCCAGCAGCGTAGTTATGAACACTGAAGCTTTCTTT
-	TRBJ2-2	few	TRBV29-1	CSVGHANTGELFF	TGCAGCGTCGGACACGCGAACACCGGGGAGCTGTTTTTT
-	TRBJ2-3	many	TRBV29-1	CSVEETSGLPTDTQYF	TGCAGCGTTGAAGAAACATCGGGACTTCCCACAGATACGCAGTATTTT
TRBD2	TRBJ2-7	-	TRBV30	CAWARGGSYEQYF	TGTGCCTGGGCCCGGGGGGGATCCTACGAGCAGTACTTC
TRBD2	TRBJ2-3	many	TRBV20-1	CSAHTGLAGGRYTQYF	TGCAGTGCTCATACCGGACTAGCGGGGGGGAGGTATACGCAGTATTTT
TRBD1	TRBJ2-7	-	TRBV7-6	CASSKGTAASAYEQYF	TGTGCCAGCAGCAAAGGGACAGCCGCTTCAGCCTACGAGCAGTACTTC
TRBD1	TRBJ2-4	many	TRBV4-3	CASSPKEGRGQGHQNIQYF	TGCGCCAGCAGCCCGAAAGAGGGAAGGGGACAGGGGCATCAAAACATTCAGTACTTC
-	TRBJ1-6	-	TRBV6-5	CASSYEFNSPLHF	TGTGCCAGCAGTTACGAGTTTAATTCACCCCTCCACTTT
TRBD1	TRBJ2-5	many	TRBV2	CASRGTVETQYF	TGTGCCAGCAGAGGGACAGTCGAGACCCAGTACTTC
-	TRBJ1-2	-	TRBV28	CASSLQGLGYTF	TGTGCCAGCAGTTTACAGGGATTAGGCTACACCTTC
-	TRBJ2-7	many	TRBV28	CASSSPGKGQTYEQYF	TGTGCCAGCAGTTCCCCTGGAAAAGGGCAAACCTACGAGCAGTACTTC
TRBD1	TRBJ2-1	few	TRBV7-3	CASSLSQGRHNEQFF	TGTGCCAGCAGCTTATCACAGGGGCGGCACAATGAGCAGTTCTTC
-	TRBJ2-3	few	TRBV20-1	CSAIVRAPSTDTQYF	TGCAGTGCTATTGTCAGGGCGCCCAGCACAGATACGCAGTATTTT
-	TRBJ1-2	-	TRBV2	CASSVRYYGYTF	TGTGCCAGCAGTGTCCGCTACTATGGCTACACCTTC
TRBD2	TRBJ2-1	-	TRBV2	CASSHSGGNNEQFF	TGTGCCAGCAGTCATAGCGGGGGCAACAATGAGCAGTTCTTC
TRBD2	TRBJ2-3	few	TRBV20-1	CSATSGGTTSTDTQYF	TGCAGTGCTACTAGCGGGGGGACCACTAGCACAGATACGCAGTATTTT
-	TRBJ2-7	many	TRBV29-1	CSVGRQGGEQYF	TGCAGCGTTGGCAGGCAGGGGGGGGAGCAGTACTTC
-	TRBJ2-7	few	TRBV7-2	CASSNQQTGTPYF	TGTGCCAGCAGCAACCAACAAACCGGGACGCCGTACTTC